What follows describes a single T cell receptor beta chain. Its target is unknown. The data stem from a study of cytomegalovirus exposure and HLA in healthy donors. Overall study context: There were just under 400 genotyped donors. Of these, roughly 84% fell in the genetic ancestry cluster associated with self-reported Caucasian donors.

Study-level points and caveats: Roughly even sequencing depth across donors was the assumption behind the presence/absence analyses. Several of the most significant clusters were apparently associated with common viral pathogens in a later analysis.

Primers: 60 Vbeta forward and 13 Jbeta reverse. The data were produced by immunoSEQ multiplex PCR, yet TCRdb's version contains in-frame clones alone and is incomplete. This table has about 80,000 clones, under 80% appearing once. Germline V lookup: CDR1 MNHNS, CDR2 SASEGT. Trimming removed 7 bases from V and 7 bases from J, with 10 bases in between. This CDR3 is built from 11 residues. This sequence originates from a woman aged 45-59 years in good health and CMV-seropositive. This sequence joins TRBV6-1 and TRBJ1-2; D not resolved. Sequenced input: PBMCs. Here the CDR3 DNA reads TGTGCCAGCACCCTTGCGAGTGGCTACACCTTC. This sequence encodes CASTLASGYTF.